The clone carrying this TCR beta chain was observed many times. The CDR3 is made up of 12 amino acids. Germline CDR1 and CDR2: DFQATT and SNEGSKA (reference sequence). Between the trimmed V and J ends, which lost 5 bases and 12 bases, there was a span of 17 bases. From the 5' RACE reads, TCRdb called clonotypes with MiXCR, one entry per CDR3 protein. The table has around 43,000 distinct CDR3 sequences, over 15% seen once. V gene TRBV20-1 combines with J gene TRBJ2-1; D perhaps matches TRBD2 (6 bases). The sample consisted of naive CD4+ T cells sorted from a lymph node. Specified subset: naive CD4+ T cells, CD4+CD45RA+CD25-. The receptor was derived from a female donor with breast cancer. The CDR3: CSAASVPGAQFF. DNA of the CDR3: TGCAGTGCTGCCTCGGTGCCGGGAGCGCAGTTCTTC.